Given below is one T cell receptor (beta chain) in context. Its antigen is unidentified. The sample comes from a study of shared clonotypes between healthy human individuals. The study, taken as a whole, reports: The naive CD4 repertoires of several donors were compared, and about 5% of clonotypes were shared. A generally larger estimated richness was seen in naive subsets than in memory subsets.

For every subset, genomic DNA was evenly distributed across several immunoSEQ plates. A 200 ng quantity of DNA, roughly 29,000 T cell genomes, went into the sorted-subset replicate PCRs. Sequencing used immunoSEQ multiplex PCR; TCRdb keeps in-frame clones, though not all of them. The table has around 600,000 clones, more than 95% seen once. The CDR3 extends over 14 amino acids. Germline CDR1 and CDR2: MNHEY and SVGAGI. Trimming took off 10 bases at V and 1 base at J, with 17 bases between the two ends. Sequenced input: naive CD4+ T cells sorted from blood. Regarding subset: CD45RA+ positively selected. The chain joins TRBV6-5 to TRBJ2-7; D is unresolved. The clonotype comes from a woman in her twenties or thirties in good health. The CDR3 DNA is TGTGCCATCCCAGTCCAGAGGCCGTCCTACGAGCAGTACTTC. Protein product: CAIPVQRPSYEQYF.